This T cell receptor beta chain was captured in a study of CD8 T cells in Susac syndrome. Peripheral blood CD8+ and CD4+ T cells were profiled by TCR beta sequencing. Study results and limitations: A relatively small number of individuals underwent TCR sequencing and HLA analysis.

Details on this clonotype: The antigen is undetermined.

Random hexamers were used to reverse transcribe about 0.5 to 1 ug of RNA. The method of amplification for TCR beta CDR3 was immunoSEQ multiplex PCR, covering 54 Vbeta and 13 Jbeta. Each CDR3 protein is one row after TCRdb ran MiXCR on the immunoSEQ multiplex PCR reads. This sample yields fewer than 95,000 distinct CDR3 sequences, of which approximately 96% are seen a single time; about 0.65% belongs to the top ten. The V end lost 2 bases, the J end lost 10 bases, and 14 bases lay between the germline ends. This CDR3 comprises 13 residues. Germline V lookup: CDR1 SGHTA, CDR2 FQGNSA. The sequenced sample consisted of CD8+ T cells from PBMCs. This sequence was found in a human donor with Susac syndrome. The chain employs TRBV7-2 and TRBJ1-1; D may be TRBD1 (5 bases). The CDR3 reads CASSLKSAGGAFF. The CDR3 DNA reads TGTGCCAGCAGCTTAAAATCGGCCGGGGGAGCTTTCTTT. Looking up the rest from reference TRBV7-2 and TRBJ1-1 gives the full variable domain: GAGVSQSPSNKVTEKGKDVELRCDPISGHTALYWYRQSLGQGLEFLIYFQGNSAPDKSGLPSDRFSAERTGGSVSTLTIQRTQQEDSAVYLCASSLKSAGGAFFGQGTRLTVV.